These 6 T cell receptor beta chains were all obtained from the same sample, sequenced in a study of blood T cell repertoires in COVID-19. Repertoires were generated with immunoSEQ multiplex PCR, while TCRdb's copy carries only in-frame clones and drops some. In the table there are 270,000 or so clones, 65% to 85% of which are singletons. Sequencing was done on a sample of PBMCs or T cells enriched from blood (not recorded which). All receptors come from a man aged 45 to 65 who had recovered from COVID-19.

CDR3 region: CATSRAPIIPYEQYF. CDR3 in DNA: TGTGCCACCAGCAGAGCGCCTATAATTCCCTACGAGCAGTACTTC. The gene calls are TRBV15 and TRBJ2-7; no clear D. The germline V gene encodes CDR1 LNHNV and CDR2 YYDKDF (reference sequence). Trimming took 1 base from V and 2 from J, leaving 12 bases between them. The CDR3 is 15 residues long.

The chain links TRBV5-6 to TRBJ2-4; a weak D match, TRBD2 (6 bases). Germline CDR1 is SGHDT and CDR2 is YYEEEE. CDR3 length: 14 residues. Trimming removed 0 bases from V and 7 bases from J, with 11 bases in between. The chain's CDR3 is CASSLAGSGNIQYF. The DNA for the CDR3 is TGTGCCAGCAGCTTGGCCGGCAGCGGGAACATTCAGTACTTC.

The chain is built from TRBV9 and TRBJ2-1; 14 nucleotides agree with TRBD2. The CDR3 runs 18 residues. V was clipped by 3 bases and J by 0 bases; unmatched bases: 5. Germline V gene data show CDR1 as SGDLS and CDR2 as YYNGEE. CDR3 bases: TGTGCCAGCAGCGCCCTCGGGACTAGCGGGGGCTCCTACAATGAGCAGTTCTTC. This sequence encodes CASSALGTSGGSYNEQFF.

The chain joins TRBV29-1 to TRBJ1-1; D possibly corresponds to TRBD1 (6 bases). The CDR3 consists of 13 residues. Germline V gene sequence: CDR1 SQVTM, CDR2 ANQGSEA. V lost 7 bases to trimming and J lost 1 base, with 13 bases between them. The CDR3 spells CSGKQGPNTEAFF. CDR3 nucleotide sequence: TGCAGCGGGAAACAGGGACCGAACACTGAAGCTTTCTTT.

The J gene is TRBJ1-5, the V gene TRBV28, with TRBD1 matching over 8 bases. V lost 6 bases and J lost 2; bases outside the gene matches: 6. CDR1 is MDHEN, CDR2 SYDVKM, per germline. This CDR3 contains 15 residues. DNA of the CDR3: TGTGCCAGCAGCCCCCCGGACAGGGGCAATCAGCCCCAGCATTTT. Translation gives CASSPPDRGNQPQHF.

This clone came up a few times. This chain joins TRBV11-2 and TRBJ2-7, with D unresolved. CDR3 length equals 14 residues. Between the trimmed V and J ends, which lost 1 base and 2 bases, there was a span of 9 bases. Per the germline V gene, CDR1 is SGHAT and CDR2 is FQNNGV. CDR3 region: CASSLVSETYEQYF. As DNA, the CDR3 is TGTGCCAGCAGCTTAGTTTCGGAGACCTACGAGCAGTACTTC.